This TCR beta chain originates from a study of technical replicates of blood from several donors. CDR3 size: 16 residues. CDR1 is WNHNN and CDR2 is SYGVQD in the germline V gene (reference sequence). Germline trimming cut 2 bases from V and 2 bases from J; bases unmatched to any gene: 5. Only in-frame clones appear in the TCRdb table, and some are missing; sequencing was by immunoSEQ multiplex PCR. In the table there are 85,000 to 90,000 clones, roughly 90% of which are singletons. The TCR comes from a human donor in good health. This sequence joins TRBV10-1 and TRBJ2-3; 9 nucleotides match TRBD1. Specimen: T cells isolated from PBMCs. The CDR3, as DNA: TGCGCCAGCAGTGAGGGACAGGGGTCCTACACAGATACGCAGTATTTT. Translated: CASSEGQGSYTDTQYF.